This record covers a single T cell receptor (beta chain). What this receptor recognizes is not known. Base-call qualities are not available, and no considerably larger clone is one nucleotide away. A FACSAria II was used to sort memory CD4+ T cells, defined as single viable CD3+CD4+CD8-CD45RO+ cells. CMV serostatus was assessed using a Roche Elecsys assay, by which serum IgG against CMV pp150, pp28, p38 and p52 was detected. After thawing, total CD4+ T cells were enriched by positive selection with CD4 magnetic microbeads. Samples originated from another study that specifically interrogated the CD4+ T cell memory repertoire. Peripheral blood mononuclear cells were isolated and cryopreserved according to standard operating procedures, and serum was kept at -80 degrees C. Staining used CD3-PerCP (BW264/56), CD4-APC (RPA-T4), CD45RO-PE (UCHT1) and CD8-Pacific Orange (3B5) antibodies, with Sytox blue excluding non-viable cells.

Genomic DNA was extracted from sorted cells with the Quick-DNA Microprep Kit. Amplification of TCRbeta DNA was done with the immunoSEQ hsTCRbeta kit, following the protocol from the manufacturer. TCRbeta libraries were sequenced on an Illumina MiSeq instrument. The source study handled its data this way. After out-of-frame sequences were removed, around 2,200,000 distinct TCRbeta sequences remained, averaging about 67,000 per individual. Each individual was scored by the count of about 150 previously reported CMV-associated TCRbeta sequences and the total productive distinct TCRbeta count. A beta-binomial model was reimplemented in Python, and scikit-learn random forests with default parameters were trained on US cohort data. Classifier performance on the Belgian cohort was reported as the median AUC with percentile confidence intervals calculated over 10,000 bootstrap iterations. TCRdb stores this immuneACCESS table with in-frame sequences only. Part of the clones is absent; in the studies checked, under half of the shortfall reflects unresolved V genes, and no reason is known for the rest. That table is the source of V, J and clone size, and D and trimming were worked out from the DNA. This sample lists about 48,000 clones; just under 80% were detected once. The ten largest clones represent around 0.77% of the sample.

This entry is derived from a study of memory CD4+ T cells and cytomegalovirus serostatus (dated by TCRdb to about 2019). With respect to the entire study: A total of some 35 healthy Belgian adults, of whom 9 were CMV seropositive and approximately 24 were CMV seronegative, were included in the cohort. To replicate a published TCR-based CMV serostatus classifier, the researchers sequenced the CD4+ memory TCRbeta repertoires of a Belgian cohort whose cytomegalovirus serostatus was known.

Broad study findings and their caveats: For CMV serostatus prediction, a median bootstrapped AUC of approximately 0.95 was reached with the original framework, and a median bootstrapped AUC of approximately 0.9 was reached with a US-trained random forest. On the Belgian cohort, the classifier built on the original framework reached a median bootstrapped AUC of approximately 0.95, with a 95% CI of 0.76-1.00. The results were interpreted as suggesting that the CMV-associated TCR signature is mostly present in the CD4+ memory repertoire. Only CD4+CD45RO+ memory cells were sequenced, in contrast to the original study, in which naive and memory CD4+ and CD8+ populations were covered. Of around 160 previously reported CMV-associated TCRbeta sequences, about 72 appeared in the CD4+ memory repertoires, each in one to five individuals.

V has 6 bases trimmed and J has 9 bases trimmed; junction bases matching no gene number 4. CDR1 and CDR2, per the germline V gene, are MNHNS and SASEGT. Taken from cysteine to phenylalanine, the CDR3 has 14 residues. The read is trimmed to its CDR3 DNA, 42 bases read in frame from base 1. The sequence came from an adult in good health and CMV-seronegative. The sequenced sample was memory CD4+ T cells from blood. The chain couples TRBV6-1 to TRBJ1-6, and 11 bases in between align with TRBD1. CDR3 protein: CASSRDRGTSPLHF. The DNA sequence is TGTGCCAGCAGCCGGGACAGGGGGACTTCACCCCTCCACTTT.